This TCR beta chain was recorded in a study of cytomegalovirus exposure and HLA in healthy donors. Study as a whole: Among the approximately 380 donors who were genotyped, roughly 86% fell in the genetic ancestry cluster that is associated with self-reported Caucasian donors.

V lost 6 bases to trimming and J lost 4 bases; unmatched junction nucleotides: 3. CDR3 length: 13 residues. The germline gives CDR1 MNHEY, CDR2 SVGAGI. Note on this clone: Its antigen is currently unknown.

The PCR was carried out with 60 Vbeta primers and 13 Jbeta primers. Sequencing used immunoSEQ multiplex PCR; TCRdb keeps in-frame clones, though not all of them. Its listing shows about 64,000 clones. General study results and limits: CMV serostatus stood as the only immune exposure information on hand. The presence/absence work took it that sequencing depth was about the same across donors. Sequencing likely produced, as an artifact, a cluster of highly shared sequence variants.

This TCR derives from a woman aged 18-29 years in good health and CMV-seronegative. Sequencing was performed on PBMCs. This chain joins TRBV6-5 and TRBJ2-3; TRBD2 matches 8 bases. Here the CDR3 DNA reads TGTGCCAGCAGGCCGGGACTAGCAGATACGCAGTATTTT. Translating gives CASRPGLADTQYF.